The 27 T cell receptor beta chains below were found in one sample sequenced in a study of cytomegalovirus exposure and HLA in healthy donors. Amplification used 60 Vbeta primers and 13 Jbeta primers. This table comes from immunoSEQ multiplex PCR, and its TCRdb copy is limited to in-frame clones, with some not included. The table has around 99,000 clones, about 76% seen once. Sequenced: PBMCs. These receptor sequences come from a woman aged 25 to 45 in good health and CMV-seronegative.

The J gene is TRBJ1-2, the V gene TRBV5-8; D possibly corresponds to TRBD1 (5 bases). The CDR3 length is 17 residues. The germline CDR1 and CDR2 sequences are SGHTS and YDEGEE. V was clipped by 0 bases and J by 4 bases, with 19 bases between them. The CDR3 bases are TGTGCCAGCAGCTTGGGCGTCACGTGGGGCTTAGGCTATGGCTACACCTTC. Amino acid sequence: CASSLGVTWGLGYGYTF. Looking up the rest from reference TRBV5-8 and TRBJ1-2 gives the full variable domain: EAGVTQSPTHLIKTRGQQATLRCSPISGHTSVYWYQQALGLGLQFLLWYDEGEERNRGNFPPRFSGRQFPNYSSELNVNALELEDSALYLCASSLGVTWGLGYGYTFGSGTRLTVV.

This chain's CDR3 is CSVGGQARTEAFF. CDR3 in DNA: TGCAGCGTTGGGGGACAGGCCCGGACTGAAGCTTTCTTT. The chain carries TRBV29-1 and TRBJ1-1; 8 nucleotides agree with TRBD1. The CDR3 runs to 13 residues. The ends lost 4 bases at V and 5 bases at J; junction bases unmatched: 6. Germline V CDR1 and CDR2: SQVTM, ANQGSEA.

The rearrangement uses TRBV30 and TRBJ2-7; D unclear. CDR3 length: 12 amino acids. CDR1 and CDR2 from the germline V gene are GTSNPN and SVGIG (reference sequence). Trimming left V 1 base short and J 1 base short, with 5 bases between. CDR3 protein: CAWSAKSYEQYF. The CDR3 bases are TGTGCCTGGAGTGCTAAATCCTACGAGCAGTACTTC.

The J gene is TRBJ2-3, the V gene TRBV7-2; 12 nucleotides line up with TRBD2. J lost 0 bases, V lost 4 bases, and 8 bases had no gene match. CDR3 length equals 18 residues. The germline V gene encodes CDR1 SGHTA and CDR2 FQGNSA. Here the CDR3 DNA reads TGTGCCAGCAGCTCAAGACTAGCGGGGGAACTAAGCACAGATACGCAGTATTTT. Protein product: CASSSRLAGELSTDTQYF.

This rearrangement joins TRBV10-3 to TRBJ2-1; 13 positions agree with TRBD2. CDR3 length equals 15 residues. V was clipped by 6 bases and J by 4 bases; unmatched bases: 3. CDR1 is ENHRY and CDR2 is SYGVKD in the germline V gene. The chain's CDR3 is CAISLGLAGYNEQFF. The CDR3 coding sequence is TGTGCCATCAGCTTGGGACTAGCGGGATACAATGAGCAGTTCTTC.

The chain combines TRBV7-2 with TRBJ1-2, with D perhaps TRBD1 (5 bases). CDR1 is SGHTA, CDR2 FQGNSA, per germline. The CDR3 runs to 17 residues. Trimming pared 3 bases from V and 2 bases from J, leaving 19 bases between. The CDR3 sequence is CASSLPSRGNWNYGYTF. The DNA for the CDR3 is TGTGCCAGCAGCTTGCCGTCTCGGGGGAACTGGAACTATGGCTACACCTTC.

The CDR3 is CASSLRWPGQGTTDTQYF. Written as DNA, the CDR3 is TGCGCCAGCAGTCTCCGTTGGCCGGGACAGGGGACCACAGATACGCAGTATTTT. The chain couples TRBV23-1 to TRBJ2-3; TRBD1 aligns across 10 bases. Being an ORF, TRBV23-1 has a function that is uncertain. This CDR3 region has 18 residues. V trimming: 4 bases; J trimming: 2 bases; junction bases outside the gene matches: 12.

The chain is built from TRBV7-9 and TRBJ2-7, with 10 bases fitting TRBD1. Germline-derived CDR1 and CDR2 are SEHNR and FQNEAQ (reference sequence). The junction had 8 bases not matched to a gene; V was cut back by 3 bases and J by 3 bases. The CDR3 totals 16 residues. The CDR3 reads CASSFETGTGDYEQYF. The CDR3, as DNA: TGTGCCAGCAGCTTCGAGACCGGGACAGGGGACTACGAGCAGTACTTC. Using reference TRBV7-9 and TRBJ2-7 for the parts outside the CDR3, the full variable domain is DTGVSQNPRHKITKRGQNVTFRCDPISEHNRLYWYRQTLGQGPEFLTYFQNEAQLEKSRLLSDRFSAERPKGSFSTLEIQRTEQGDSAMYLCASSFETGTGDYEQYFGPGTRLTVT.

The J gene is TRBJ2-5, the V gene TRBV7-9; D is possibly TRBD2 (6 bases). Trimming took off 5 bases at V and 5 bases at J, with 15 bases between the two ends. Germline CDR1 and CDR2: SEHNR and FQNEAQ (reference sequence). The CDR3 runs to 14 residues. CDR3: CASSAIGGAETQYF. The CDR3 DNA follows: TGTGCCAGCAGCGCCATCGGGGGAGCGGAGACCCAGTACTTC.

This clone was found a few times. The rearrangement links TRBV29-1 to TRBJ2-4; D may be TRBD2 (6 bases). The CDR3 sequence is 15 residues long. Germline assignment: CDR1 SQVTM and CDR2 ANQGSEA. V was shortened by 6 bases and J by 2 bases, with 17 bases between the two germline ends. In nucleotides, the CDR3 is TGCAGCGTGGGAGGCGGAGGGGCCCCCAAAAACATTCAGTACTTC. Protein sequence: CSVGGGGAPKNIQYF.

V is TRBV6-6 and J is TRBJ2-5, with 9 positions matching TRBD2. Trimming took 6 bases from V and 5 from J; bases not matched to a gene: 7. Germline V lookup: CDR1 MNHNY, CDR2 SVGAGI (reference sequence). This CDR3 is built from 14 residues. For the CDR3, the DNA is TGTGCCAGCAGGTCCTTAGCGGGAGTGGAGACCCAGTACTTC. Translated: CASRSLAGVETQYF.

In the case of this clone: The junction departs from the called germline gene at one end, perhaps through a read error. The chain links TRBV7-9 to TRBJ2-3; tentative D call: TRBD2 (5 bases). Germline V gene data show CDR1 as SEHNR and CDR2 as FQNEAQ (reference sequence). The CDR3 has 15 amino acids. DNA of the CDR3: TGTTCCAGCAGCCCCCCGGGGTATGGCACAGATACGCAGTATTTT. Its translation is CSSSPPGYGTDTQYF. The full variable domain, its missing parts supplied by reference TRBV7-9 and TRBJ2-3, is DTGVSQNPRHKITKRGQNVTFRCDPISEHNRLYWYRQTLGQGPEFLTYFQNEAQLEKSRLLSDRFSAERPKGSFSTLEIQRTEQGDSAMYLCSSSPPGYGTDTQYFGPGTRLTVL.

The rearrangement uses TRBV27 and TRBJ2-7, with 9 bases fitting TRBD2. Germline assignment: CDR1 MNHEY and CDR2 SMNVEV (reference sequence). Losses at the gene ends were 6 bases for V and 2 bases for J; bases not matched to a gene: 2. The length of the CDR3 is 13 residues. The CDR3 bases are TGTGCCAGCAGGACTAGCGGAGCCTACGAGCAGTACTTC. Translating it yields CASRTSGAYEQYF.

The chain joins TRBV2 to TRBJ2-1, with 7 nucleotides matching TRBD2. The germline CDR1 and CDR2 sequences are SNHLY and FYNNEI. The ends lost 6 bases at V and 7 bases at J; junction bases unmatched: 12. The CDR3 has 15 residues. The CDR3: CASSSMAGTTNEQFF. The CDR3 bases are TGTGCCAGCAGCTCAATGGCCGGGACTACTAATGAGCAGTTCTTC.

This chain connects TRBV5-1 to TRBJ2-1, with 8 nucleotides matching TRBD2. Germline V gives CDR1 SGHRS, CDR2 YFSETQ. The length of the CDR3 is 16 residues. The V gene end was trimmed by 1 base and the J gene end by 5 bases; junction bases not matched to a gene: 8. The DNA of the CDR3 is TGCGCCAGCAGCTTGTTGGCGGGAGGTCCAAACAATGAGCAGTTCTTC. Protein: CASSLLAGGPNNEQFF.

The chain is built from TRBV2 and TRBJ2-1, with 9 bases aligning to TRBD2. CDR1 and CDR2 (germline): SNHLY, FYNNEI. The length of the CDR3 is 15 residues. V was pared by 3 bases and J by 6 bases, with 6 bases of the junction left unmatched. CDR3 bases: TGTGCCAGCAGTGAGTGGACTAGCGCCACCAATGAGCAGTTCTTC. This encodes CASSEWTSATNEQFF.

The chain uses TRBV30 and TRBJ2-1; D perhaps matches TRBD2 (6 bases). Between the trimmed V and J ends, which lost 2 bases and 9 bases, there was a span of 14 bases. The CDR3 spans 13 residues. CDR1 is GTSNPN, CDR2 SVGIG, per germline (reference sequence). The CDR3 is CAWSRATRGEQFF. The CDR3, as DNA: TGTGCCTGGAGTCGGGCGACTAGGGGTGAGCAGTTCTTC.

The V call is TRBV5-4, the J call TRBJ2-1; TRBD2 agrees at 12 bases. Germline loops: CDR1 SGHNT, CDR2 YYREEE (reference sequence). The CDR3 extends over 15 amino acids. Trimming cost V 3 bases and J 7 bases; bases outside gene matches: 5. The CDR3 DNA reads as TGTGCCAGCAGCTCAGGACTAGCGGGAAAGAATGAGCAGTTCTTC. Protein product: CASSSGLAGKNEQFF.

The gene calls are TRBV27 and TRBJ2-2, with 11 bases that match TRBD2. Germline CDR1 reads MNHEY; CDR2 reads SMNVEV (reference sequence). V lost 3 bases, J lost 5 bases, and 2 bases stayed unmatched. The CDR3 consists of 15 residues. The CDR3 region has the DNA TGTGCCAGCAGTTTCGCTAGCGGGGGGACCGGGGAGCTGTTTTTT. Its translation: CASSFASGGTGELFF.

The rearrangement links TRBV6-4 to TRBJ2-7, with D uncertain. V was cut by 6 bases and J by 6 bases, with 15 bases left in between. The germline V gene has CDR1 MRHNA and CDR2 SNTAGT. The CDR3 loop spans 13 amino acids. As DNA, the CDR3 is TGTGCCAGCAGGGCTATAGACTTCTGCGAGCAGTACTTC. Amino acid sequence: CASRAIDFCEQYF.

This clone was picked up one time. The chain links TRBV7-2 to TRBJ2-3; D is possibly TRBD2 (5 bases). CDR1 is SGHTA, CDR2 FQGNSA, per germline. The CDR3 loop spans 15 amino acids. Trimming shortened V by 0 bases and J by 6 bases, and 13 bases separated the two germline ends. The CDR3 sequence is CASSLAGERGDTQYF. The CDR3, as DNA: TGTGCCAGCAGCTTAGCGGGAGAGCGAGGGGATACGCAGTATTTT.

The chain employs TRBV7-6 and TRBJ2-1; 13 bases match TRBD2. V was pared by 3 bases and J by 7 bases, with 9 bases of the junction left unmatched. Germline V lookup: CDR1 SGHVS, CDR2 FNYEAQ. The length of the CDR3 is 17 residues. CDR3 sequence reads: CASSFGLAGVGMNEQFF. The CDR3 DNA sequence: TGTGCCAGCAGCTTTGGACTAGCGGGAGTAGGGATGAATGAGCAGTTCTTC.

This rearrangement joins TRBV5-6 to TRBJ2-3, with 7 positions matching TRBD2. V shed 2 bases, J shed 0 bases, and the junction held 3 bases outside the gene matches. The CDR3 runs 15 residues. Germline V gives CDR1 SGHDT, CDR2 YYEEEE. The CDR3 reads CASSLSSGSTDTQYF. CDR3 bases: TGTGCCAGCAGCTTATCTAGCGGTAGCACAGATACGCAGTATTTT. Full variable domain (outside the CDR3, taken from reference TRBV5-6 and TRBJ2-3): DAGVTQSPTHLIKTRGQQVTLRCSPKSGHDTVSWYQQALGQGPQFIFQYYEEEERQRGNFPDRFSGHQFPNYSSELNVNALLLGDSALYLCASSLSSGSTDTQYFGPGTRLTVL.

The genes are TRBV29-1 and TRBJ2-3; 9 nucleotides align to TRBD1. Losses at the gene ends were 7 bases for V and 4 bases for J; bases not matched to a gene: 12. Germline CDR1 and CDR2: SQVTM and ANQGSEA. The CDR3 has 15 amino acids. The chain's CDR3 is CSADLGQGNPDTQYF. Here the CDR3 DNA reads TGCAGCGCCGACCTGGGACAGGGAAATCCAGATACGCAGTATTTT.

The chain joins TRBV2 to TRBJ1-1; D gene unclear. There are 16 residues in the CDR3. Germline V gene data show CDR1 as SNHLY and CDR2 as FYNNEI. V was trimmed by 7 bases and J by 4 bases, leaving 22 bases between them. CDR3 in amino acids: CASTNLLGPEGTEAFF. The CDR3 DNA reads TGTGCCAGCACCAACCTCCTAGGACCGGAGGGCACTGAAGCTTTCTTT.

The chain uses TRBV28 and TRBJ2-7, with D perhaps TRBD2 (6 bases). Germline CDR1 MDHEN, CDR2 SYDVKM. This CDR3 has 13 residues. Deletions cut 6 bases from V and 6 bases from J, with 15 bases between. The CDR3 region is CASSPFVRGEQYF. In DNA form, the CDR3 reads TGTGCCAGCAGCCCTTTCGTGCGGGGCGAGCAGTACTTC.

This rearrangement joins TRBV7-3 to TRBJ1-1; D is unclear. Trimming took off 0 bases at V and 0 bases at J, with 14 bases between the two ends. The germline V gene has CDR1 SGHTA and CDR2 FQGTGA. The CDR3 is made up of 17 amino acids. The CDR3 DNA follows: TGTGCCAGCAGCTTAACGGCAAACAGAAACTTGAACACTGAAGCTTTCTTT. Its protein product is CASSLTANRNLNTEAFF.